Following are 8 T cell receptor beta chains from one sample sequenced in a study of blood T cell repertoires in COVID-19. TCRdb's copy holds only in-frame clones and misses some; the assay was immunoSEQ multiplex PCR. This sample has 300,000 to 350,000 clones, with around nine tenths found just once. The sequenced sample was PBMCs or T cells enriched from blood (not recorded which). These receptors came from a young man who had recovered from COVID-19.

CDR3 bases: TGTGCCAGCAGCCCGGCGGGAAGCTGGGAGACCCAGTACTTC. Residues: CASSPAGSWETQYF. The chain combines TRBV6-5 with TRBJ2-5; a weak D match, TRBD2 (6 bases). CDR1 is MNHEY, CDR2 SVGAGI, per germline. Trimming took off 6 bases at V and 5 bases at J, with 16 bases between the two ends. This CDR3 comprises 14 residues.

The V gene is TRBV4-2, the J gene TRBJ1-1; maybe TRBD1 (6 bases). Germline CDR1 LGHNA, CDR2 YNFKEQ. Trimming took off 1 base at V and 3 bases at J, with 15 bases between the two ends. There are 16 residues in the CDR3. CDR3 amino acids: CASSQVQGRVDTEAFF. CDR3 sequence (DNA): TGTGCCAGCAGCCAAGTGCAGGGGAGGGTTGACACTGAAGCTTTCTTT.

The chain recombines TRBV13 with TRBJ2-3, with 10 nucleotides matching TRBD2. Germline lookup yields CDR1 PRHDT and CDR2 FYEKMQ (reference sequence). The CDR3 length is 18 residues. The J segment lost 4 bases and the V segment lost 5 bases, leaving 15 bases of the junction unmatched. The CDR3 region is CASSDSLGAGGRPDTQYF. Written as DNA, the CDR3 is TGTGCCAGCAGCGACAGCCTAGGAGCGGGGGGGCGTCCAGATACGCAGTATTTT.

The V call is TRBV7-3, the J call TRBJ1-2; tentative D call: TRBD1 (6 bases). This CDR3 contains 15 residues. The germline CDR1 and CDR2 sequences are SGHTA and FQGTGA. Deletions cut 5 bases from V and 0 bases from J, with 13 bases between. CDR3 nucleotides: TGTGCCAGCAGCCAAACAGGACAGTCTAACTATGGCTACACCTTC. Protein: CASSQTGQSNYGYTF.

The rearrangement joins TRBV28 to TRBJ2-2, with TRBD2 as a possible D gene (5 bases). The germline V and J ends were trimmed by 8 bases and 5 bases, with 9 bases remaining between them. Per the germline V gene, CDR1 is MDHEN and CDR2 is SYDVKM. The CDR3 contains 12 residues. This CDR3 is CASATRTGELFF. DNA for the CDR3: TGTGCCAGCGCAACTAGGACCGGGGAGCTGTTTTTT.

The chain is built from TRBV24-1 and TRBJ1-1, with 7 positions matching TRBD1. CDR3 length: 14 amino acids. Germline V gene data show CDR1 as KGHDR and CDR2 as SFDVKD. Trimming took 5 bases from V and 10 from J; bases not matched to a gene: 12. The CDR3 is CATSGGTGVVGAFF. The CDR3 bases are TGTGCCACCAGTGGGGGCACAGGGGTCGTTGGAGCTTTCTTT.

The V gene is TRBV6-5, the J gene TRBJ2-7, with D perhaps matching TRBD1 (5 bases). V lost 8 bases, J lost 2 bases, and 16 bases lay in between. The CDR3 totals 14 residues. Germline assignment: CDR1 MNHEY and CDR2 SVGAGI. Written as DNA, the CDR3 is TGTGCCAGCCCTACTTTCGACAGCACCTACGAGCAGTACTTC. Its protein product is CASPTFDSTYEQYF.

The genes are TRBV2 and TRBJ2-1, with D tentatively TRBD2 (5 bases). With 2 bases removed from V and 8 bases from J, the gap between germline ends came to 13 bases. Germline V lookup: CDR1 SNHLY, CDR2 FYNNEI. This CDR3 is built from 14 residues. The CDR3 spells CASSELARWDEQFF. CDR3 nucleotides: TGTGCCAGCAGTGAACTAGCTAGGTGGGATGAGCAGTTCTTC.